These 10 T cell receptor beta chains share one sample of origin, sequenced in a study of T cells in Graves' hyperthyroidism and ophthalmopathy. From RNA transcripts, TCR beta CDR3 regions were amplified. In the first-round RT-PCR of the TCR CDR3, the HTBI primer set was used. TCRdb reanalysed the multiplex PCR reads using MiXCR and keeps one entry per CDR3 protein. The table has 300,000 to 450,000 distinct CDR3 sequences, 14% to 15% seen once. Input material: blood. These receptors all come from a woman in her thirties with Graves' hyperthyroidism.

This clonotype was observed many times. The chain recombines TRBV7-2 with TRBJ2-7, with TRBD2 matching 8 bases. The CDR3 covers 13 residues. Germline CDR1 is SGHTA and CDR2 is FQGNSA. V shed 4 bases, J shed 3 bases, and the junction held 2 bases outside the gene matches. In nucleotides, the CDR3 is TGTGCCAGCAGCTACGGGACTAGCTACGAGCAGTACTTC. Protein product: CASSYGTSYEQYF.

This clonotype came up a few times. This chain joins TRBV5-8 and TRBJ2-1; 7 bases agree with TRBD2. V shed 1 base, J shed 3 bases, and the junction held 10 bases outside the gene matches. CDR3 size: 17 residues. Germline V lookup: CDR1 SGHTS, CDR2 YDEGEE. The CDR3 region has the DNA TGTGCCAGCAGCTTGTTAGGGCTAGCGGAAGACTACAATGAGCAGTTCTTC. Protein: CASSLLGLAEDYNEQFF.

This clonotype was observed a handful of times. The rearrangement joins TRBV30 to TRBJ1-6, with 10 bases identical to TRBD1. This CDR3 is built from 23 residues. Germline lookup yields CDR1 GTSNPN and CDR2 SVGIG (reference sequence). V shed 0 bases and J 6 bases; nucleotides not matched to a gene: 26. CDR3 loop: CAWSVLKPGPDRGGAYLNSPLHF. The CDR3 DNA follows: TGTGCCTGGAGTGTTCTTAAACCCGGCCCGGACAGGGGGGGCGCGTATCTTAATTCACCCCTCCACTTT.

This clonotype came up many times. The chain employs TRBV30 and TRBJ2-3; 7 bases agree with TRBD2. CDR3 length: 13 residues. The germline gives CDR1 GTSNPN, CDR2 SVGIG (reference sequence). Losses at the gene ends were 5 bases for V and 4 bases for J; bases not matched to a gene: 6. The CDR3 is CAWVLANADTQYF. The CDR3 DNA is TGTGCCTGGGTACTAGCGAACGCAGATACGCAGTATTTT.

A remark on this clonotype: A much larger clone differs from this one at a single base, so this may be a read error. The CDR3 reads CASSQKTLYEQYF. The DNA for the CDR3 is TGTGCCAGCAGCCAAAAGACATTGTACGAGCAGTACTTC. The chain couples TRBV7-2 to TRBJ2-7; no firm D call. Germline V CDR1 and CDR2: SGHTA, FQGNSA. V gave up 5 bases and J gave up 4 bases, with 12 bases separating them. The CDR3 is made up of 13 amino acids.

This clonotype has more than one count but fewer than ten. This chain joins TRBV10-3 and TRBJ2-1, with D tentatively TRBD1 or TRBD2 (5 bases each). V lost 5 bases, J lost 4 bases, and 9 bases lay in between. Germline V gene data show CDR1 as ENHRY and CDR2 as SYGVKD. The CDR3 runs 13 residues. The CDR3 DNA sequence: TGTGCCATCAGTCGGGACGGTTACAATGAGCAGTTCTTC. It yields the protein CAISRDGYNEQFF.

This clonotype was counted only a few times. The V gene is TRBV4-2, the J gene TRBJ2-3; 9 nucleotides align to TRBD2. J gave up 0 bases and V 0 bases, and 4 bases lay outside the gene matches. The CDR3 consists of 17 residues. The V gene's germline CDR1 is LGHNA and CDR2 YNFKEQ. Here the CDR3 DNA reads TGTGCCAGCAGCCAAGAGCGCGGGGGGGGCAGCACAGATACGCAGTATTTT. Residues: CASSQERGGGSTDTQYF.

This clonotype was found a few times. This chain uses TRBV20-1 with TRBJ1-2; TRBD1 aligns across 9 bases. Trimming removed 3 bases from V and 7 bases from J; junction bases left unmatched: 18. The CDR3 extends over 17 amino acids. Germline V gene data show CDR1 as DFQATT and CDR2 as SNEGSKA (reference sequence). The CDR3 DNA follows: TGCAGTGCTAGGGTGGAGGGACAGGGTTCTAGGGTGCTTGGCTACACCTTC. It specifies CSARVEGQGSRVLGYTF.

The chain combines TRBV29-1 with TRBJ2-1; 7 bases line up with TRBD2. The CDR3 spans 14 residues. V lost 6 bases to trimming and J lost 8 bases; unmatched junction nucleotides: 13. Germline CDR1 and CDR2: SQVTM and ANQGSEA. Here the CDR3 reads CSVDLADLIYEQFF. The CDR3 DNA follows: TGCAGCGTGGATCTAGCGGACCTTATTTATGAGCAGTTCTTC.

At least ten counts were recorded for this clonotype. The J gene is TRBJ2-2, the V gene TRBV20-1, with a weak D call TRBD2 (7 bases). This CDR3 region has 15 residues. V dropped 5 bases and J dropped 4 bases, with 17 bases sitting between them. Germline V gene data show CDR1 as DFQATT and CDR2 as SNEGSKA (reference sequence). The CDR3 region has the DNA TGCAGTGCTCCTCTCGGGGGGCCAGGCACCGGGGAGCTGTTTTTT. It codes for CSAPLGGPGTGELFF.